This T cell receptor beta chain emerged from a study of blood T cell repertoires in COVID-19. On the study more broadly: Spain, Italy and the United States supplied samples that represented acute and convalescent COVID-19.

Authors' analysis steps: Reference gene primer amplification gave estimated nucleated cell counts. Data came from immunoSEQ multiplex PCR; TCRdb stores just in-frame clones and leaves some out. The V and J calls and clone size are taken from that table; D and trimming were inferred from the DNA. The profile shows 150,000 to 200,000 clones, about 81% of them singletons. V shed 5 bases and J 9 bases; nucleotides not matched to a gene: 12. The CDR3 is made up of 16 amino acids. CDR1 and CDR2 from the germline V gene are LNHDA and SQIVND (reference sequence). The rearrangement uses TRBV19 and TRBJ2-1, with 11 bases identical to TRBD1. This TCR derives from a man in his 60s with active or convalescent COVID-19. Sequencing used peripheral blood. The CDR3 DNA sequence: TGTGCCAGTAGTGACGGGGACAGGGGGATGTGGGGTGAGCAGTTCTTC. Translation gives CASSDGDRGMWGEQFF.